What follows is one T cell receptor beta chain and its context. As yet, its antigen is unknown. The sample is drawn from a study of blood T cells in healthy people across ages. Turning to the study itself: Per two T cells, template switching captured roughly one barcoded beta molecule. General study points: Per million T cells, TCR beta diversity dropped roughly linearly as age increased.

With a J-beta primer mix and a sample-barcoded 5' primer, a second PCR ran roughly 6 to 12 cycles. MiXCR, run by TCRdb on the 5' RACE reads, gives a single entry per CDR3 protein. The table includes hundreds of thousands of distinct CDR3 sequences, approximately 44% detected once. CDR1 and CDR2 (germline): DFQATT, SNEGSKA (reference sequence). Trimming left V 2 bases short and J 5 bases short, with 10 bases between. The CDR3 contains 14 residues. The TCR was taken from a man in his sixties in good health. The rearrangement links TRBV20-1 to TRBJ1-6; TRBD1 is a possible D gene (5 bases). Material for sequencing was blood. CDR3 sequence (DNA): TGCAGTGCTAGATCTCGACAGAATAATTCACCCCTCCACTTT. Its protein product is CSARSRQNNSPLHF.